This TCR beta chain was profiled in a study of cytomegalovirus exposure and HLA in healthy donors. PCR primers comprised 60 Vbeta and 13 Jbeta primers. Assay used: immunoSEQ multiplex PCR; TCRdb lists only in-frame clones, some missing. The data contain under 250,000 clones, roughly 78% of them singletons. The length of the CDR3 is 13 residues. Trimming cost V 5 bases and J 4 bases; bases outside gene matches: 4. CDR1 and CDR2 (germline): SEHNR, FQNEAQ (reference sequence). The chain combines TRBV7-9 with TRBJ1-1; 7 bases fit TRBD1. The origin of this receptor is a woman aged 25 to 39 in good health and CMV-seropositive. Sequencing was performed on PBMCs. This CDR3 reads CASSPAGGTEAFF. The CDR3 nucleotides read TGTGCCAGCAGCCCCGCAGGGGGCACTGAAGCTTTCTTT.